The 22 T cell receptor beta chains listed next were all sequenced from one sample in a study of blood T cell repertoires in COVID-19. Clones were sequenced by immunoSEQ multiplex PCR, and TCRdb holds only the in-frame ones, with some missing. The sample holds about 97,000 clones, 85% to 95% seen once. Sequencing was performed on peripheral blood. The receptors stem from a man between 45 and 60 years old with active COVID-19.

The chain uses TRBV5-1 and TRBJ2-7; possible D gene TRBD2, 6 bases. The CDR3 loop spans 16 amino acids. Germline CDR1 is SGHRS and CDR2 is YFSETQ. The V and J ends lost 2 bases and 4 bases respectively, with 19 bases between them. CDR3 sequence: CASSFSLGGLPYEQYF. In DNA, the CDR3 is TGCGCCAGCAGCTTCTCTCTCGGGGGACTTCCATACGAGCAGTACTTC.

The V gene is TRBV30, the J gene TRBJ2-5; 7 bases are a match to TRBD1. This CDR3 is 14 amino acids long. Germline lookup yields CDR1 GTSNPN and CDR2 SVGIG (reference sequence). V was clipped by 6 bases and J by 4 bases; unmatched bases: 11. CDR3 loop: CACGTGQQGETQYF. The CDR3 DNA reads as TGTGCCTGCGGGACGGGACAGCAGGGAGAGACCCAGTACTTC. Full variable domain (rest looked up from reference TRBV30 and TRBJ2-5): SQTIHQWPATLVQPVGSPLSLECTVEGTSNPNLYWYRQAAGRGLQLLFYSVGIGQISSEVPQNLSASRPQDRQFILSSKKLLLSDSGFYLCACGTGQQGETQYFGPGTRLLVL.

The chain uses TRBV6-5 and TRBJ1-2; maybe TRBD1 (6 bases). Per germline, CDR1 MNHEY and CDR2 SVGAGI. V gave up 6 bases and J gave up 8 bases, with 19 bases separating them. The CDR3 spans 14 residues. As DNA, the CDR3 is TGTGCCAGCAGCCCCCAAGGGGGGGGATCCGGCTACACCTTC. Translation: CASSPQGGGSGYTF.

The rearrangement joins TRBV19 to TRBJ1-1, with D perhaps matching TRBD1 (5 bases). The CDR3 runs 15 residues. Germline V gene sequence: CDR1 LNHDA, CDR2 SQIVND (reference sequence). V was trimmed by 7 bases and J by 7 bases, leaving 22 bases between them. CDR3 protein: CASTATGTEGREAFF. CDR3 bases: TGTGCCAGTACCGCCACCGGGACGGAGGGACGTGAAGCTTTCTTT.

The J gene is TRBJ2-1, the V gene TRBV6-5, with 8 bases fitting TRBD1. V lost 5 bases, J lost 4 bases, and 7 bases stayed unmatched. Germline V gene lookup returns CDR1 MNHEY and CDR2 SVGAGI. This CDR3 has 15 residues. The CDR3 DNA follows: TGTGCCAGCAGTACAGGGGGAGGCCAATACAATGAGCAGTTCTTC. Residues: CASSTGGGQYNEQFF.

The rearrangement uses TRBV28 and TRBJ1-6; D remains ambiguous. Germline CDR1 reads MDHEN; CDR2 reads SYDVKM. The CDR3 is 12 residues long. Trimming pared 7 bases from V and 8 bases from J, leaving 9 bases between. The CDR3 DNA reads as TGTGCCAGCAACCCGAGGGATTCACCCCTCCACTTT. Translating it yields CASNPRDSPLHF.

The J gene is TRBJ1-6, the V gene TRBV5-1; perhaps TRBD1 as D (5 bases). Germline V gene lookup returns CDR1 SGHRS and CDR2 YFSETQ. The CDR3 has 16 amino acids. The ends were cut back, 3 bases at V and 9 bases at J, with 19 bases in the middle. CDR3 nucleotide sequence: TGCGCCAGCAGCTCCGGAGTGGGGGGGATGGGTTCACCCCTCCACTTT. As protein: CASSSGVGGMGSPLHF.

The rearrangement uses TRBV6-6 and TRBJ1-1; possibly TRBD1 for D (6 bases). The CDR3 spans 14 residues. Germline assignment: CDR1 MNHNY and CDR2 SVGAGI (reference sequence). V was cut by 6 bases and J by 4 bases, with 15 bases left in between. The CDR3 DNA sequence: TGTGCCAGCAGCCCCGGGGGGGGCGGCACTGAAGCTTTCTTT. Its translation is CASSPGGGGTEAFF.

This clone was seen a few times. V usage is TRBV11-2 and J usage is TRBJ1-2; no clear D gene. Germline V CDR1 and CDR2: SGHAT, FQNNGV. V shed 2 bases and J shed 8 bases, with 9 bases lying between them. This CDR3 region has 12 residues. The CDR3 here is CASSLQGAGYTF. The CDR3 DNA sequence: TGTGCCAGCAGCTTACAAGGAGCCGGCTACACCTTC.

The rearrangement joins TRBV7-3 to TRBJ2-3, with D maybe TRBD2 (5 bases). Trimming left V 5 bases short and J 5 bases short, with 11 bases between. Per germline, CDR1 SGHTA and CDR2 FQGTGA. CDR3 length: 13 amino acids. The CDR3 here is CASSPRTLDTQYF. The CDR3 DNA reads as TGTGCCAGCAGCCCCCGGACTTTAGATACGCAGTATTTT.

This clone showed up just once. V usage is TRBV28 and J usage is TRBJ1-5; D might be TRBD1 (6 bases). The V end lost 6 bases, the J end lost 9 bases, and 18 bases lay between the germline ends. Per germline, CDR1 MDHEN and CDR2 SYDVKM. The CDR3 runs 14 residues. In DNA, the CDR3 is TGTGCCAGCAGCCCAGGGGTTTCGTTACGGCCCCAGCATTTT. This translates into CASSPGVSLRPQHF.

This chain joins TRBV29-1 and TRBJ2-7; TRBD1 aligns across 8 bases. CDR1 SQVTM and CDR2 ANQGSEA come from the germline V gene. J was trimmed by 2 bases and V by 8 bases; bases with no gene match: 5. The length of the CDR3 is 12 residues. In DNA form, the CDR3 reads TGCAGCTTCCGGGACAGGACCTACGAGCAGTACTTC. Its protein is CSFRDRTYEQYF.

The chain has TRBV10-3 and TRBJ2-1; D perhaps matches TRBD2 (6 bases). Looked up from germline, CDR1 is ENHRY and CDR2 is SYGVKD. V was shortened by 7 bases and J by 9 bases, with 25 bases between the two germline ends. The CDR3 runs to 16 residues. CDR3 DNA: TGTGCCATCACCTACACACTAGGAGGGGCAGCGGCTGAGCAGTTCTTC. Protein sequence: CAITYTLGGAAAEQFF.

This chain links TRBV11-2 with TRBJ2-1, with D tentatively TRBD2 (5 bases). Germline lookup yields CDR1 SGHAT and CDR2 FQNNGV. This CDR3 has 11 residues. V lost 11 bases and J lost 13, with 18 bases in between. Written as DNA, the CDR3 is TGTGCCGTCGGGGTGGTGGGTTTTCAGTTCTTC. Protein: CAVGVVGFQFF.

The chain couples TRBV5-1 to TRBJ2-1; 8 bases fit TRBD2. The trim removed 2 bases at V and 3 bases at J, leaving 10 bases unmatched. The V gene's germline CDR1 is SGHRS and CDR2 YFSETQ. This CDR3 has 17 residues. CDR3 amino acids: CASSFGGGRRLYNEQFF. CDR3 nucleotide sequence: TGCGCCAGCAGCTTTGGCGGCGGGAGGAGACTCTACAATGAGCAGTTCTTC.

The chain is built from TRBV19 and TRBJ2-1, with D uncertain. With 3 bases removed from V and 8 bases from J, the gap between germline ends came to 14 bases. Germline CDR1 LNHDA, CDR2 SQIVND (reference sequence). CDR3 length: 14 amino acids. CDR3 DNA: TGTGCCAGTAGTATCCGTTTTATACGGGATGAGCAGTTCTTC. Its translation is CASSIRFIRDEQFF. The full variable domain, completed using reference TRBV19 and TRBJ2-1, is DGGITQSPKYLFRKEGQNVTLSCEQNLNHDAMYWYRQDPGQGLRLIYYSQIVNDFQKGDIAEGYSVSREKKESFPLTVTSAQKNPTAFYLCASSIRFIRDEQFFGPGTRLTVL.

The rearrangement joins TRBV7-9 to TRBJ2-1; D not certain. Trimming took 5 bases from V and 10 from J, leaving 15 bases between them. Looked up from germline, CDR1 is SEHNR and CDR2 is FQNEAQ (reference sequence). The CDR3 consists of 13 residues. This CDR3 is CASSPRSPGEQFF. CDR3 nucleotide sequence: TGTGCCAGCAGCCCTCGCTCTCCCGGGGAGCAGTTCTTC.

The chain joins TRBV2 to TRBJ2-5; 10 positions agree with TRBD2. CDR3 size: 17 residues. J gave up 4 bases and V 6 bases, and 14 bases lay outside the gene matches. In germline, CDR1 is SNHLY, CDR2 FYNNEI. This chain's CDR3 is CASRGTSENLIGETQYF. CDR3 coding DNA: TGTGCCAGCAGAGGGACTAGCGAGAACCTGATTGGAGAGACCCAGTACTTC.

This clone was seen once. The chain couples TRBV5-1 to TRBJ2-6, with D possibly TRBD1 on 6 matching bases. The CDR3 consists of 16 residues. Germline V lookup: CDR1 SGHRS, CDR2 YFSETQ. The germline V and J ends were trimmed by 4 bases and 4 bases, with 15 bases remaining between them. As DNA, the CDR3 is TGCGCCAGCAGCGAAACAGGGCTCGGCGGGGCCAACGTCCTGACTTTC. The encoded protein is CASSETGLGGANVLTF.

This clone is a singleton in its sample. This sequence joins TRBV5-1 and TRBJ2-7, with a weak D call TRBD2 (6 bases). Looked up from germline, CDR1 is SGHRS and CDR2 is YFSETQ. This CDR3 spans 13 amino acids. The V gene lost 2 bases and the J gene lost 5 bases, with 11 bases spanning the gap. As DNA, the CDR3 is TGCGCCAGCAGCTTCGGTAGCGGAGACGAGCAGTACTTC. Amino acid sequence: CASSFGSGDEQYF.

The CDR3 nucleotides read TGTGCCAGCAGGCCGGGACTAGCGTACGAGCAGTACTTC. The encoded protein is CASRPGLAYEQYF. This rearrangement joins TRBV27 to TRBJ2-7, with 10 bases aligning to TRBD2. The CDR3 is 13 amino acids. Germline CDR1 and CDR2: MNHEY and SMNVEV (reference sequence). The J segment lost 4 bases and the V segment lost 6 bases, leaving 3 bases of the junction unmatched.

The J gene is TRBJ1-2, the V gene TRBV5-1, with D unresolved. Looked up from germline, CDR1 is SGHRS and CDR2 is YFSETQ. CDR3 length equals 13 residues. V gave up 2 bases and J gave up 9 bases, with 14 bases separating them. The CDR3 sequence: CASSLGSSGSYTF. The CDR3 nucleotides read TGCGCCAGCAGCTTAGGGTCCTCCGGGAGCTACACCTTC.